The T cell receptor (beta chain) described here comes from a study of blood T cell repertoires in COVID-19. Study information: The United States, Italy and Spain provided the acute and convalescent COVID-19 samples. Nucleic acid was either cDNA or gDNA, and it came from T cells, B-cell-depleted T cells, or PBMCs.

In the original workflow: Reference gene primer amplification gave nucleated cell count estimates. Method: immunoSEQ multiplex PCR; TCRdb's copy keeps in-frame clones and lacks some. V and J calls and clone size are as listed in that table; D and trimming were resolved from the DNA. The table lists 200,000 to 250,000 clones, 85% to 90% of them singletons. The germline V gene has CDR1 SEHNR and CDR2 FQNEAQ (reference sequence). V was clipped by 6 bases and J by 5 bases, with 22 bases between them. There are 16 residues in the CDR3. The TCR originated in a man over 45 with acute or convalescent COVID-19. The V gene is TRBV7-9, the J gene TRBJ1-2; a possible D gene is TRBD1 (5 bases). The sample comprised peripheral blood. CDR3 coding DNA: TGTGCCAGCAGACCTAATCCCGGGACTCTGCCGTATGGCTACACCTTC. This sequence encodes CASRPNPGTLPYGYTF.